These 24 T cell receptor beta chains originate from one sample sequenced in a study of spatial heterogeneity in lung cancer. TCRdb ran MiXCR on the 5' RACE reads and lists one entry per CDR3 protein. Found here are over 5,500 distinct CDR3 sequences, less than 15% of them singletons; the top ten hold roughly 12%. Their specific antigens are unknown. This sample's time point: sample taken at primary tumor resection. Notes on the study in general: Expanded alpha and beta TCR counts within tumors tracked tumor mutation counts.

Material: lung tumor tissue, obtained at surgery. The source is a male donor with early-stage non-small cell lung cancer.

In this sample, this clonotype is medium-sized. For a library built for alpha chains, this beta chain is a stray read; little rests on its size. The J gene is TRBJ2-1, the V gene TRBV10-3, with 9 positions matching TRBD1. V was pared by 4 bases and J by 8 bases, with 6 bases of the junction left unmatched. CDR3 size: 14 residues. Germline V gene data show CDR1 as ENHRY and CDR2 as SYGVKD. CDR3 loop: CAISGSGQGHEQFF. The CDR3 DNA sequence: TGTGCCATCAGTGGGTCGGGACAGGGCCATGAGCAGTTCTTC.

This clonotype has more than one count but fewer than ten. With the library built for alpha chains, this beta chain is off target and its frequency is not meaningful. The V gene is TRBV6-2 or TRBV6-3, the J gene TRBJ1-1; unclear D gene. The CDR3 totals 13 residues. Germline-derived CDR1 and CDR2 are MNHEY and SVGEGT. The V gene lost 2 bases and the J gene lost 10 bases, with 14 bases spanning the gap. This CDR3 reads CASSYTSKSGAFF. The CDR3 bases are TGTGCCAGCAGTTACACCTCCAAGTCAGGAGCTTTCTTT.

This clonotype was seen many times. Because this beta chain is a stray read in a library intended to capture alpha chains, its abundance should not be given much weight. The rearrangement links TRBV2 to TRBJ1-6; 7 bases match TRBD1. Germline CDR1 reads SNHLY; CDR2 reads FYNNEI. This CDR3 has 14 residues. Losses at the gene ends were 4 bases for V and 7 bases for J; bases not matched to a gene: 4. The CDR3 reads CASSGGTVNSPLHF. The DNA of the CDR3 is TGTGCCAGCAGTGGCGGGACAGTGAATTCACCCCTCCACTTT.

This clonotype was observed a single time. This beta chain represents an off-target read in a library built for alpha chains; its size is of limited meaning. The V call is TRBV6-6, the J call TRBJ2-4, with D perhaps TRBD2 (6 bases). Per the germline V gene, CDR1 is MNHNY and CDR2 is SVGAGI (reference sequence). This CDR3 region has 12 residues. The V end was cut by 0 bases, the J end by 14 bases, with 11 bases between. The CDR3 region has the DNA TGTGCCAGCAGTTACTCGACGGGGGAAAAGTACTTC. This gives the protein CASSYSTGEKYF.

This clonotype was detected many times. This beta chain is a stray sequence in a library constructed for alpha chains; its clone size is not meaningful. CDR3 sequence: CASSLGRNEKLFF. The CDR3 nucleotides are TGTGCCAGCAGCTTAGGGAGAAATGAAAAACTGTTTTTT. The rearrangement links TRBV7-6 to TRBJ1-4; D remains ambiguous. Germline-derived CDR1 and CDR2 are SGHVS and FNYEAQ. V was shortened by 1 base and J by 5 bases, with 5 bases between the two germline ends. The CDR3 contains 13 residues.

In this sample, this clonotype is medium-sized. Since the library was made to target alpha chains, this beta chain is a stray read and its abundance is not meaningful. V usage is TRBV5-1 and J usage is TRBJ2-7, with D unclear. The CDR3 has 15 amino acids. CDR1 and CDR2 from the germline V gene are SGHRS and YFSETQ. Trimming removed 0 bases at V and 1 base at J, with 11 bases between. The CDR3 nucleotides are TGCGCCAGCAGCTTGGGTGGGTATGGTTCCTACGAGCAGTACTTC. Protein: CASSLGGYGSYEQYF.

This clonotype appeared a few times. This beta chain turned up in a library designed for alpha chains; as an off-target read, its abundance says little. The CDR3 spells CSARDFGGQPQHF. CDR3 coding DNA: TGCAGTGCTAGAGATTTCGGGGGCCAGCCCCAGCATTTT. The chain is built from TRBV20-1 and TRBJ1-5; possible D gene TRBD1, 6 bases. Trimming left V 0 bases short and J 7 bases short, with 10 bases between. The CDR3 runs 13 residues. Germline CDR1 reads DFQATT; CDR2 reads SNEGSKA (reference sequence).

Comment on this clonotype: It may be a read error: a sequence one base away is much more abundant. This beta chain slipped into a library made for alpha chains as a stray read, so its size is not meaningful. The V gene is TRBV6-1, the J gene TRBJ1-1; 8 nucleotides match TRBD1. Germline loops: CDR1 MNHNS, CDR2 SASEGT. This CDR3 is built from 14 residues. V was pared by 5 bases and J by 9 bases, with 11 bases of the junction left unmatched. Here the CDR3 reads CASSLFDRGDKAFF. In nucleotides, the CDR3 is TGTGCCAGCAGTTTATTCGACAGGGGTGATAAAGCTTTCTTT.

This clonotype is categorized as medium-sized (0.01 to 0.1%). This beta chain represents an off-target read in a library built for alpha chains; its size is of limited meaning. This rearrangement joins TRBV11-2 to TRBJ2-2; perhaps TRBD1 as D (5 bases). The length of the CDR3 is 15 residues. With 5 bases removed from V and 7 bases from J, the gap between germline ends came to 17 bases. Germline CDR1 SGHAT, CDR2 FQNNGV. The CDR3 is CASSTPLGRNGELFF. CDR3 nucleotide sequence: TGTGCCAGCAGCACTCCCCTGGGGCGCAACGGGGAGCTGTTTTTT.

This clonotype is medium-sized within its sample. This beta chain came through as a stray read in a library set up for alpha chains, and its size says little. The genes are TRBV20-1 and TRBJ1-5; possible D gene TRBD1, 5 bases. CDR1 and CDR2 (germline): DFQATT, SNEGSKA (reference sequence). This CDR3 contains 16 residues. Trimming removed 6 bases from V and 0 bases from J, with 18 bases in between. The CDR3 spells CSAGGRGTNSNQPQHF. DNA of the CDR3: TGCAGTGCGGGAGGAAGGGGTACGAATAGCAATCAGCCCCAGCATTTT.

At least ten counts were recorded for this clonotype. This beta chain turned up in a library designed for alpha chains; as an off-target read, its abundance says little. The genes are TRBV6-6 and TRBJ2-5, with D tentatively TRBD2 (6 bases). Germline loops: CDR1 MNHNY, CDR2 SVGAGI (reference sequence). The ends were cut back, 3 bases at V and 5 bases at J, with 13 bases in the middle. This CDR3 is built from 14 residues. The CDR3 loop is CASSYFEGGETQYF. The CDR3 DNA reads as TGTGCCAGCAGTTATTTTGAAGGAGGGGAGACCCAGTACTTC.

This clonotype was counted ten times or more. Since the library was made to target alpha chains, this beta chain is a stray read and its abundance is not meaningful. This chain joins TRBV7-2 and TRBJ2-1; 13 bases are a match to TRBD2. There are 17 residues in the CDR3. Per the germline V gene, CDR1 is SGHTA and CDR2 is FQGNSA. V was clipped by 2 bases and J by 0 bases; unmatched bases: 1. The CDR3 is CASSLTSGRGSYNEQFF. The DNA of the CDR3 is TGTGCCAGCAGCTTAACTAGCGGGAGGGGCTCCTACAATGAGCAGTTCTTC. The full variable domain, in which reference TRBV7-2 and TRBJ2-1 provide the parts outside the CDR3, is GAGVSQSPSNKVTEKGKDVELRCDPISGHTALYWYRQSLGQGLEFLIYFQGNSAPDKSGLPSDRFSAERTGGSVSTLTIQRTQQEDSAVYLCASSLTSGRGSYNEQFFGPGTRLTVL.

This clonotype rates as medium-sized (0.01 to 0.1%). A library made for alpha chains picked up this beta chain off target, so its size means little. The chain employs TRBV6-2 or TRBV6-3 and TRBJ2-3; D ambiguous. V was trimmed by 2 bases and J by 7 bases, leaving 7 bases between them. The V gene's germline CDR1 is MNHEY and CDR2 SVGEGT. The CDR3 is 12 amino acids. In DNA, the CDR3 is TGTGCCAGCAGTTACGGACCCAATACGCAGTATTTT. Its translation: CASSYGPNTQYF.

A note on this clonotype: One junction end does not reproduce the germline sequence, and a read error may be involved. A library prepared for alpha chains yielded this beta chain as an off-target read; its size is of little meaning. J is TRBJ2-3 and V is TRBV6-1; the match to TRBD2 covers 7 bases. This CDR3 spans 15 amino acids. Germline V gene data show CDR1 as MNHNS and CDR2 as SASEGT. The CDR3 here is CASSREAGLTYTQYF. CDR3 DNA: TGTGCCAGCAGCCGAGAAGCGGGACTCACATATACGCAGTATTTT.

This clonotype was observed many times. Because this beta chain is a stray read in a library intended to capture alpha chains, its abundance should not be given much weight. The rearrangement joins TRBV6-6 to TRBJ1-5; 8 bases are shared with TRBD1. With V trimmed by 5 bases and J by 7 bases, 7 bases remained unmatched. This CDR3 has 14 residues. Germline V lookup: CDR1 MNHNY, CDR2 SVGAGI (reference sequence). CDR3 protein: CASSDDRGRQPQHF. The DNA of the CDR3 is TGTGCCAGCAGTGATGACAGGGGTCGGCAGCCCCAGCATTTT.

For this clonotype: As an off-target read in a library built for alpha chains, this beta chain has a frequency of little significance. The chain uses TRBV14 and TRBJ1-1, with D uncertain. Germline V gives CDR1 SGHDN, CDR2 FVKESK. Trimming left V 1 base short and J 11 bases short, with 11 bases between. The CDR3 is made up of 12 amino acids. The DNA of the CDR3 is TGTGCCAGCAGCCAAGTCCCGGCTAGGGCTTTCTTT. Amino acid sequence: CASSQVPARAFF.

This clonotype has only a few counts. This beta chain is a stray sequence in a library constructed for alpha chains; its clone size is not meaningful. This sequence joins TRBV20-1 and TRBJ2-1, with D perhaps assigned TRBD1 or TRBD2 (7 bases each). Germline V gene lookup returns CDR1 DFQATT and CDR2 SNEGSKA (reference sequence). Trimming cost V 1 base and J 7 bases, with 17 bases left between them. The CDR3 is 15 amino acids. For the CDR3, the DNA is TGCAGTGCTAGAGCCTGGGAGGGGGCGAGGAATGAGCAGTTCTTC. Protein: CSARAWEGARNEQFF.

This clonotype is judged medium-sized (0.01 to 0.1%). This beta chain slipped into a library made for alpha chains as a stray read, so its size is not meaningful. V gene TRBV20-1 combines with J gene TRBJ2-3; 8 positions match TRBD2. Looked up from germline, CDR1 is DFQATT and CDR2 is SNEGSKA (reference sequence). After removal of 3 bases from V and 1 base from J, the junction contained 9 bases not matched to a gene. The CDR3 has 16 amino acids. This CDR3 reads CSARMTGGRGTDTQYF. CDR3 bases: TGCAGTGCTAGGATGACGGGAGGGAGGGGCACAGATACGCAGTATTTT.

This clonotype counts as medium-sized. Within a library made for alpha chains, this beta chain is off target, and its count is uninformative. This chain connects TRBV27 to TRBJ2-4; TRBD2 aligns across 7 bases. The length of the CDR3 is 16 residues. Looked up from germline, CDR1 is MNHEY and CDR2 is SMNVEV (reference sequence). V gave up 3 bases and J gave up 6 bases; unmatched junction bases: 11. In DNA form, the CDR3 reads TGTGCCAGCAGTTTTTTAATTGCGGGAGTGGGAAACATTCAGTACTTC. Protein: CASSFLIAGVGNIQYF.

This clonotype has a count of ten or more. Within a library made for alpha chains, this beta chain is off target, and its count is uninformative. The gene calls are TRBV20-1 and TRBJ2-7, with D perhaps matching TRBD2 (6 bases). Germline CDR1 is DFQATT and CDR2 is SNEGSKA (reference sequence). The CDR3 consists of 13 residues. V was clipped by 6 bases and J by 3 bases, with 15 bases between them. The CDR3, as DNA: TGCAGTGCCCCGGGGGAAGTGTTCTACGAGCAGTACTTC. Protein: CSAPGEVFYEQYF.

This clonotype is termed medium-sized (0.01 to 0.1%). Found in a library prepared for alpha chains, this beta chain is an off-target read, and its abundance has little meaning. V is TRBV28 and J is TRBJ1-5; no reliable D call. The CDR3 is 13 residues long. Between the trimmed V and J ends, which lost 6 bases and 6 bases, there was a span of 12 bases. CDR1 is MDHEN and CDR2 is SYDVKM in the germline V gene. CDR3 loop: CASSYDSGQPQHF. As DNA, the CDR3 is TGTGCCAGCAGCTACGACTCCGGTCAGCCCCAGCATTTT.

This clonotype is termed medium-sized. The library was built for alpha chains, so this beta chain is an off-target read and its size means little. This chain uses TRBV7-2 with TRBJ2-3; D is uncertain. V lost 1 base and J 0 bases, leaving 8 bases between the germline ends. The CDR3 sequence is 15 residues long. The V gene's germline CDR1 is SGHTA and CDR2 FQGNSA. The CDR3 loop reads CASSLVAASTDTQYF. CDR3 in DNA: TGTGCCAGCAGCTTAGTCGCAGCTAGCACAGATACGCAGTATTTT.

By frequency in the sample, this clonotype is medium-sized. This beta chain is a stray read from a library made for alpha chains; its abundance is not meaningful. The rearrangement links TRBV6-1 to TRBJ1-5, with D unresolved. The V end lost 8 bases, the J end lost 0 bases, and 11 bases lay between the germline ends. CDR1 is MNHNS, CDR2 SASEGT, per germline. This CDR3 region has 14 residues. DNA of the CDR3: TGTGCCAGCCATGAGGGTGCTAGCAATCAGCCCCAGCATTTT. It translates to CASHEGASNQPQHF.

A remark on this clonotype: This beta chain is an unintended read in a library built for alpha chains; its size means little. V is TRBV12-3 or TRBV12-4 and J is TRBJ2-5; D is undetermined. The length of the CDR3 is 13 residues. V lost 4 bases and J lost 9, with 15 bases in between. The CDR3 DNA is TGTGCCAGCAGTTCAATGGCAGATTCATCCCAGTACTTC. Residues: CASSSMADSSQYF.